The TCR beta chain under discussion was sequenced for a study of cytomegalovirus exposure and HLA in healthy donors. Study results and limitations: Sequencing artifact likely explains a cluster of highly shared sequence variants. Apart from CMV serostatus, no immune exposure information was available.

Turning to this clone: Its matching antigen is unknown.

The PCR ran on 60 Vbeta and 13 Jbeta primers. The protocol was immunoSEQ multiplex PCR, while the TCRdb copy is restricted to in-frame clones and leaves out a portion. Among about 98,000 clones listed, around 60% were seen once. Germline assignment: CDR1 SNHLY and CDR2 FYNNEI. V was pared by 9 bases and J by 7 bases, with 6 bases between. The CDR3 is made up of 10 amino acids. This TCR was recovered from a human donor in good health. The chain couples TRBV2 to TRBJ1-4; D not certain. Source material: PBMCs. The CDR3 loop reads CASLLEKLFF. The CDR3 DNA reads TGTGCCAGTCTCCTTGAAAAACTGTTTTTT.